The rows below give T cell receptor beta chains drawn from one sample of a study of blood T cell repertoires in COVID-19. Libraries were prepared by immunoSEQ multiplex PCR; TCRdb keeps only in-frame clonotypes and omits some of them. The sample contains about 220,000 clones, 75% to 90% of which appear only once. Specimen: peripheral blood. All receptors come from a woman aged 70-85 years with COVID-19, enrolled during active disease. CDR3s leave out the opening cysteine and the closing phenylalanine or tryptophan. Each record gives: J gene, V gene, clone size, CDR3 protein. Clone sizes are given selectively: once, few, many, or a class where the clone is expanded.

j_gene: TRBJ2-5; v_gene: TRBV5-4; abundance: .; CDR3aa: ASSLRTSGRGMETQY
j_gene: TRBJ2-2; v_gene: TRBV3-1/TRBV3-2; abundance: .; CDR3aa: ASSQALSWRRGGELF
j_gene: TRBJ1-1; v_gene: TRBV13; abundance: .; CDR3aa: ASSFQNTEAF
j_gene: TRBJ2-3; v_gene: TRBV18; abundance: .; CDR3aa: ASSRGQRGGTDTQY
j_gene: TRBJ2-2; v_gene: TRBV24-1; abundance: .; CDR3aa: ATSDPSSGNTGELF
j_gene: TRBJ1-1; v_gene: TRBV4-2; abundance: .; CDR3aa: ASSQPTGYTEAF
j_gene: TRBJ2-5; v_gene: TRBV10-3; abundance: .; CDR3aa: AISATSEETQY
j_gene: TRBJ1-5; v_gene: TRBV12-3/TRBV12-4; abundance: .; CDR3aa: ASSLDTNQPQH
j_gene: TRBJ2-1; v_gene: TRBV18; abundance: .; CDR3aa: ASSPPGLAVKQF
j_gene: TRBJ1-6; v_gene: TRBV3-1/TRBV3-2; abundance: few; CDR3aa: ASSQDLGAGWTYNSPLH
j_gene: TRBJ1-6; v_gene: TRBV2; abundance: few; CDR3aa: ARGTGRSSPLH
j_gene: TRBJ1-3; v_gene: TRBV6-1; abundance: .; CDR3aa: ASSERTYSLSGNTIY
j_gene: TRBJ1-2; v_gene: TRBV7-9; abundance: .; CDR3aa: ASSFTGEANYGYT
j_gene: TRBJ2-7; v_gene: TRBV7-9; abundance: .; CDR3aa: ASRDLAVSSYEQY
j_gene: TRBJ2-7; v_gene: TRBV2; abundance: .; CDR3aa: ASRVSGSSNEQY
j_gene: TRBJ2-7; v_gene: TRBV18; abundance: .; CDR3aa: ASSLSRTSSYEQY
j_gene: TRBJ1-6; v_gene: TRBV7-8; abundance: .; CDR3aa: ASSLVTGGAGNSPLH
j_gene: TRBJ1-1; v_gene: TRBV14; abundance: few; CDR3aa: ASSPGQLNTEAF
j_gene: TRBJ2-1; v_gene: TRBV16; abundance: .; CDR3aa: ASSPRRGRSNNEQF
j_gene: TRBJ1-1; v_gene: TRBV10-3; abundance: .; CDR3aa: AIRATQSTEAF
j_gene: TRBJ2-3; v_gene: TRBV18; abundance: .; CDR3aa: ASSRLAGLTDTQY
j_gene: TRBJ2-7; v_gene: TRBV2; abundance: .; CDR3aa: ASKGRGHSYEQY
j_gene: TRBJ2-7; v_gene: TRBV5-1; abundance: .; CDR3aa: ASSSDTTYEQY